The clone carrying this T cell receptor beta chain was observed a few times. The sample originates from a study of T-cell memory formation after mild COVID-19. TCRdb independently ran MiXCR on the 5' RACE reads; one entry per CDR3 protein. The sample carries under 700,000 distinct CDR3 sequences, approximately 20% recorded once. CDR3 length equals 15 residues. Germline V gene lookup returns CDR1 DFQATT and CDR2 SNEGSKA (reference sequence). The V and J ends lost 3 bases and 3 bases respectively, with 17 bases between them. This TCR came from an adult woman who had mild COVID-19 (a few samples of this study predate the infection). Cell type and time point are not known. The sequencing input was PBMCs or a T cell subset sorted from them (not recorded which). The rearrangement links TRBV20-1 to TRBJ2-5; D remains unclear. The CDR3 loop is CSASGRLSPEETQYF. Written as DNA, the CDR3 is TGCAGTGCTAGTGGCAGACTCTCGCCCGAAGAGACCCAGTACTTC.